This TCR beta chain was profiled in a study of identical twins. Germline loops: CDR1 SGHAT, CDR2 FQNNGV. The V gene lost 5 bases and the J gene lost 3 bases, with 10 bases spanning the gap. The CDR3 runs 13 residues. TCRdb re-analysed the 5' RACE reads in MiXCR, keeping a single row per CDR3 protein. The profile covers some 250,000 distinct CDR3 sequences, with 5.5% to 7.5% appearing a single time and more than 12% taken by the ten largest. These same data were also listed under a study on T cells expressing NK-cell markers.

The receptor comes from a woman under 30 in good health. Sample: CD8+ T cells sorted from blood. The rearrangement joins TRBV11-2 to TRBJ1-1, with D unresolved. CDR3 sequence (DNA): TGTGCCAGCAGCGTAGGGTCCCACACTGAAGCTTTCTTT. Translation: CASSVGSHTEAFF. Full variable domain (missing parts from reference TRBV11-2 and TRBJ1-1): EAGVAQSPRYKIIEKRQSVAFWCNPISGHATLYWYQQILGQGPKLLIQFQNNGVVDDSQLPKDRFSAERLKGVDSTLKIQPAKLEDSAVYLCASSVGSHTEAFFGQGTRLTVV.